The 15 T cell receptor beta chains below were found in one sample sequenced in a study of T cells after yellow fever vaccination. TCRdb itself ran the 5' RACE reads through MiXCR, one entry per CDR3 protein. The sample carries over 110,000 distinct CDR3 sequences, around 7.7% recorded once. Sequenced material: CD4+ T cells sorted from PBMCs, taken 5 days after the yellow fever booster vaccination. These receptors were taken from a man younger than 45 who received the YFV17D yellow fever vaccine.

On this clonotype: A junction end diverges from the germline sequence, so it may reflect a read error. This chain uses TRBV3-1 with TRBJ2-7, with D tentatively TRBD1 or TRBD2 (5 bases each). Germline V gene lookup returns CDR1 LGHDT and CDR2 YNNKEL (reference sequence). The CDR3 consists of 19 residues. The chain's CDR3 is CACRETGIFGQSFTYEQYF. In nucleotides, the CDR3 is TGTGCCTGCAGGGAAACCGGGATATTTGGTCAAAGCTTTACCTACGAGCAGTACTTC.

The table lists this clonotype with many counts. The chain carries TRBV10-1 and TRBJ2-7; 8 bases fit TRBD1. The length of the CDR3 is 16 residues. V lost 3 bases and J lost 6; bases outside the gene matches: 13. The germline CDR1 and CDR2 sequences are WNHNN and SYGVQD (reference sequence). Here the CDR3 DNA reads TGCGCCAGCAGTGATAGGTATCGACAGGGGCCAGGCGAGCAGTACTTC. It encodes CASSDRYRQGPGEQYF.

This clonotype was recorded many times. This chain links TRBV12-3 or TRBV12-4 with TRBJ2-5; D uncertain. This CDR3 is built from 14 residues. V shed 6 bases and J shed 0 bases, with 11 bases lying between them. The CDR3 bases are TGTGCCAGCAGGATAACAGCGTACCAAGAGACCCAGTACTTC. This translates into CASRITAYQETQYF.

This clonotype was detected ten times or more. The chain combines TRBV18 with TRBJ2-2, with TRBD2 matching 10 bases. From germline, CDR1 is KGHSH and CDR2 LQKENI. The CDR3 spans 17 residues. J gave up 0 bases and V 3 bases, and 4 bases lay outside the gene matches. The DNA of the CDR3 is TGTGCCAGCTCACCTCCGGGACTAGCGCCGAACACCGGGGAGCTGTTTTTT. As protein: CASSPPGLAPNTGELFF.

As concerns this clonotype: An end of the junction does not agree with germline; a read error may underlie this. The chain joins TRBV10-3 to TRBJ1-1; D gene ambiguous. CDR3 length: 14 amino acids. Germline V gene sequence: CDR1 ENHRY, CDR2 SYGVKD. This chain's CDR3 is CAISEQNMKTEAFF. DNA for the CDR3: TGTGCCATCAGTGAACAGAACATGAAGACTGAAGCTTTCTTT.

This clonotype has a count of ten or more. The J gene is TRBJ2-1, the V gene TRBV13; 7 nucleotides align to TRBD2. Germline values: CDR1 PRHDT, CDR2 FYEKMQ (reference sequence). The CDR3 loop spans 15 amino acids. J was trimmed by 8 bases and V by 5 bases; bases with no gene match: 12. The CDR3 DNA follows: TGTGCCAGCAGCCCTACGGGGCGGGAGTCCGATGAGCAGTTCTTC. Its translation: CASSPTGRESDEQFF.

Many counts were recorded for this clonotype. V and J are TRBV5-1 and TRBJ2-7; D might be TRBD1 (6 bases). Germline V CDR1 and CDR2: SGHRS, YFSETQ. V lost 2 bases and J 2 bases, leaving 14 bases between the germline ends. The CDR3 runs to 15 residues. The CDR3 loop is CASSFDGTKAYEQYF. The CDR3 DNA sequence: TGCGCCAGCAGCTTTGACGGGACAAAAGCCTACGAGCAGTACTTC.

CDR3 DNA: TGCGCCAGCAACCGGGCCTTCAGCAGGGAGCAGTTCTTC. It is translated as CASNRAFSREQFF. This sequence joins TRBV23-1 and TRBJ2-1, with D unresolved. TRBV23-1 is an open reading frame whose function is uncertain. Trimming pared 7 bases from V and 10 bases from J, leaving 17 bases between. The CDR3 loop spans 13 amino acids.

This clonotype was seen a handful of times. In DNA form, the CDR3 reads TGTGCCAGCAGGCAAGTTGAGCAGTTCTTC. It is translated as CASRQVEQFF. The chain is built from TRBV25-1 and TRBJ2-1, with D uncertain. Trimming took 6 bases from V and 9 from J, leaving 6 bases between them. Per the germline V gene, CDR1 is MGHDK and CDR2 is SYGVNS. The CDR3 spans 10 residues. Full variable domain (outside the CDR3, taken from reference TRBV25-1 and TRBJ2-1): EADIYQTPRYLVIGTGKKITLECSQTMGHDKMYWYQQDPGMELHLIHYSYGVNSTEKGDLSSESTVSRIRTEHFPLTLESARPSHTSQYLCASRQVEQFFGPGTRLTVL.

This clonotype was counted at least ten times. The V gene is TRBV7-3, the J gene TRBJ2-1; a possible D gene is TRBD2 (6 bases). The CDR3 totals 15 residues. Germline values: CDR1 SGHTA, CDR2 FQGTGA. With 5 bases removed from V and 6 bases from J, the gap between germline ends came to 17 bases. The CDR3 protein is CASSRRAGTLNEQFF. The CDR3 DNA follows: TGTGCCAGCAGCCGACGGGCGGGAACCCTCAATGAGCAGTTCTTC. Supplemented by reference TRBV7-3 and TRBJ2-1, the full variable domain reads GAGVSQTPSNKVTEKGKYVELRCDPISGHTALYWYRQSLGQGPEFLIYFQGTGAADDSGLPNDRFFAVRPEGSVSTLKIQRTERGDSAVYLCASSRRAGTLNEQFFGPGTRLTVL.

This clonotype occurred many times. The chain employs TRBV7-9 and TRBJ2-3; TRBD1 matches at 7 bases. The CDR3 covers 15 residues. V was pared by 5 bases and J by 6 bases, with 11 bases of the junction left unmatched. Per germline, CDR1 SEHNR and CDR2 FQNEAQ (reference sequence). For the CDR3, the DNA is TGTGCCAGCAGCACGACAGGGATGTTCGCCGATACGCAGTATTTT. Translation gives CASSTTGMFADTQYF.

The sample holds many counts of this clonotype. The rearrangement links TRBV29-1 to TRBJ2-1; no definite D call. CDR3 length: 13 amino acids. The germline CDR1 and CDR2 sequences are SQVTM and ANQGSEA. Trimming removed 3 bases at V and 10 bases at J, with 16 bases between. The chain's CDR3 is CSVEDMSVGEQFF. The CDR3 nucleotides read TGCAGCGTTGAGGATATGAGCGTCGGGGAGCAGTTCTTC.

This clonotype was seen repeatedly, ten times or more. In DNA form, the CDR3 reads TGCGCCAGCAGCGGATCGGCCAAAAACATTCAGTACTTC. As protein: CASSGSAKNIQYF. The genes are TRBV5-1 and TRBJ2-4, with D hard to call. The V end lost 4 bases, the J end lost 1 base, and 6 bases lay between the germline ends. Looked up from germline, CDR1 is SGHRS and CDR2 is YFSETQ. The CDR3 is 13 residues long.

This clonotype came up many times. The rearrangement joins TRBV12-3 or TRBV12-4 to TRBJ2-7; D is undetermined. V gave up 3 bases and J gave up 2 bases, with 11 bases separating them. The CDR3 contains 14 residues. This CDR3 reads CASSLYADTYEQYF. CDR3 DNA sequence: TGTGCCAGCAGTTTGTATGCCGATACCTACGAGCAGTACTTC.

This clonotype has a count of ten or more. The chain is built from TRBV7-2 and TRBJ2-2, with 7 bases that match TRBD1. V lost 2 bases to trimming and J lost 5 bases; unmatched junction nucleotides: 11. CDR3 length equals 17 residues. The germline gives CDR1 SGHTA, CDR2 FQGNSA. CDR3 in amino acids: CASSLRGWTGRTGELFF. CDR3 nucleotide sequence: TGTGCCAGCAGCTTAAGGGGATGGACAGGTCGAACCGGGGAGCTGTTTTTT.